This T cell receptor beta chain was retrieved from a study of blood T cell repertoires in COVID-19. Study information: Researchers got acute and convalescent COVID-19 samples from the United States, Italy and Spain.

Germline V gene data show CDR1 as SGHTA and CDR2 as FQGTGA. The V gene end was trimmed by 5 bases and the J gene end by 4 bases; junction bases not matched to a gene: 7. The CDR3 has 15 amino acids. Per the authors' pipeline: Scientists estimated how many nucleated cells there were by amplifying reference gene primers. TCRdb's table, derived via immunoSEQ multiplex PCR, lists solely in-frame clones and lacks some. Clone size and the V and J calls come from that table; the DNA yielded D and trimming. Of 400,000 to 450,000 clones listed, 75% to 90% are singletons. Individuals aged about 18 to 100 years were recruited from roughly 23 US areas. Cohort 3 donors were reported recovered after two negative PCRs, clearance, or symptom resolution.

The material sequenced was PBMCs or T cells enriched from blood (not recorded which). The chain employs TRBV7-3 and TRBJ2-3; 9 bases match TRBD1. This clonotype was sampled from a man aged 30 to 39 who had recovered from COVID-19. The CDR3 nucleotides are TGTGCCAGCAGCCCCTCGGGACAGGGAGCAGATACGCAGTATTTT. Amino acid sequence: CASSPSGQGADTQYF.